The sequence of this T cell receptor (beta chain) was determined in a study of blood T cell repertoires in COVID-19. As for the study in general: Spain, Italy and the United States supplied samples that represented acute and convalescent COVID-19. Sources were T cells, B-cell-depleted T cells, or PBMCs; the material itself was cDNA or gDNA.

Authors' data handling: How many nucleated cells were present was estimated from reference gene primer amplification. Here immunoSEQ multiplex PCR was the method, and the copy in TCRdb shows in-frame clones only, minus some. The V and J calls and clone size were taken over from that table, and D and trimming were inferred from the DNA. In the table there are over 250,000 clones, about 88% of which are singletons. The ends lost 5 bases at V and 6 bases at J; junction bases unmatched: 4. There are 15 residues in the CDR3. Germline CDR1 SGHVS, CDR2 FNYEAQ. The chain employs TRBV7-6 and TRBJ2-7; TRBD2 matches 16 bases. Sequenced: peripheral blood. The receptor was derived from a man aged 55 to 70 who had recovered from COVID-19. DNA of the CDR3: TGTGCCAGCAGCCCGGGACTAGCGGGGGGGGGCGAGCAGTACTTC. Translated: CASSPGLAGGGEQYF.